The entry below gives a single TCR beta chain sequence along with its context. The antigen remains unidentified. V was trimmed by 5 bases and J by 2 bases, leaving 7 bases between them. Germline loops: CDR1 SQVTM, CDR2 ANQGSEA. The length of the CDR3 is 11 residues. These data are taken from a study of T cells in pancreatic ductal adenocarcinoma. Overall study findings and caveats: Blood clonality (roughly 0.07) did not differ significantly from tumor (about 0.12). The resected pancreatic cancer cohort was biased toward the minority with early-stage disease. Comparisons of tumor and blood clonality may show falsely lower tumor diversity. Blood had more productive templates and about 8-fold more unique clonotypes than tumor.

Using immunoSEQ multiplex PCR, the repertoire was profiled, and TCRdb retains in-frame clones only, with some absent. The sample includes about 12,000 clones, 86% of them seen just once. No neoadjuvant therapy was given to the selected pancreatic ductal adenocarcinoma patients before their surgery. Sequenced: PBMCs. The origin of this receptor is a human donor with pancreatic ductal adenocarcinoma. The V gene is TRBV29-1, the J gene TRBJ2-7, with D perhaps matching TRBD2 (5 bases). CDR3 sequence (DNA): TGCAGCGTTTCGGGGACCTACGAGCAGTACTTC. Amino acid sequence: CSVSGTYEQYF.